This entry features one TCR beta chain sequence. What it binds is not known. Assay: immunoSEQ multiplex PCR; the TCRdb copy retains only in-frame clones and omits some. Counted here are 2.3 million or so clones, approximately 95% occurring once; the ten biggest clones make up about 0.41%. This entry comes from a study of shared clonotypes between healthy human individuals. The study's findings and limits: It was observed that roughly 5% of naive CD4 clonotypes were shared across a handful of donors.

The sample was naive CD4+ T cells from PBMCs. The subset here: CD45RA+ positively selected. The sequence came from a man between 18 and 29 years old in good health. Some clones in this sample may be carry-over from other donors' samples.

In DNA form, the CDR3 reads TGCGCCAGCAGCCACCTAGCAGGAGGGTATGGGGTAGGAGGGTATGGCTACACCTTC. Translation: CASSHLAGGYGVGGYGYTF. This chain joins TRBV4-1 and TRBJ1-2; no firm D call. Trimming took off 3 bases at V and 5 bases at J, with 28 bases between the two ends. The CDR3 extends over 19 amino acids. Germline V gene lookup returns CDR1 MGHRA and CDR2 YSYEKL.